What follows are 12 T cell receptor beta chains derived from one specimen sequenced in a study of cytomegalovirus exposure and HLA in healthy donors. PCR amplification relied on 60 Vbeta primers (plus 13 Jbeta primers). Sequencing was performed with immunoSEQ multiplex PCR; in TCRdb, only in-frame clones are kept and a portion is missing. The sample includes approximately 100,000 clones. The specimen sequenced was PBMCs. These receptor sequences come from a man aged 45 to 65 in good health and CMV-seropositive.

The DNA for the CDR3 is TGTGCCAGCAGCTTAGCCGGGGTTGGGAAGCGGGAGGGCCTGTGCGAGCAGTACGTC. Translated, it gives CASSLAGVGKREGLCEQYV. This chain links TRBV11-2 with TRBJ2-7, with TRBD2 matching over 10 bases. Germline CDR1 and CDR2: SGHAT and FQNNGV. The CDR3 runs to 19 residues. The ends lost 1 base at V and 6 bases at J; junction bases unmatched: 18.

This chain links TRBV14 with TRBJ2-1; D possibly corresponds to TRBD2 (6 bases). The CDR3 length is 15 residues. Trimming removed 1 base at V and 7 bases at J, with 14 bases between. Per the germline V gene, CDR1 is SGHDN and CDR2 is FVKESK. The CDR3 region is CASSQVGPRENEQFF. CDR3 coding DNA: TGTGCCAGCAGCCAAGTTGGTCCTCGGGAGAATGAGCAGTTCTTC.

The chain recombines TRBV7-2 with TRBJ2-7, with 9 bases aligning to TRBD2. Germline V gene lookup returns CDR1 SGHTA and CDR2 FQGNSA. The CDR3 contains 16 residues. V lost 2 bases to trimming and J lost 0 bases; unmatched junction nucleotides: 5. The CDR3 nucleotides are TGTGCCAGCAGCTTAAGTGTTAGCGGGAGCTCCTACGAGCAGTACTTC. As protein: CASSLSVSGSSYEQYF.

The V gene is TRBV6-5, the J gene TRBJ1-4; TRBD1 matches at 8 bases. Per the germline V gene, CDR1 is MNHEY and CDR2 is SVGAGI. After removal of 6 bases from V and 7 bases from J, the junction contained 4 bases not matched to a gene. The CDR3 spans 13 residues. This chain's CDR3 is CASRETGVEKLFF. The CDR3, as DNA: TGTGCCAGCAGAGAGACAGGGGTTGAAAAACTGTTTTTT.

The chain combines TRBV6-6 with TRBJ1-1, with 7 bases identical to TRBD1. CDR3 length: 12 amino acids. J gave up 8 bases and V 6 bases, and 6 bases lay outside the gene matches. Germline CDR1 MNHNY, CDR2 SVGAGI (reference sequence). The CDR3 loop reads CASSTRDSEAFF. The CDR3 nucleotides are TGTGCCAGCAGCACGCGGGACAGCGAAGCTTTCTTT.

This chain uses TRBV4-3 with TRBJ2-4, with a weak D call TRBD1 (6 bases). The CDR3 totals 13 residues. CDR1 is LGHNA, CDR2 YSLEER, per germline. The V gene lost 0 bases and the J gene lost 12 bases, with 12 bases spanning the gap. The CDR3 DNA is TGCGCCAGCAGCCAAGATTCAAGGGGGACTCAGTACTTC. Amino acid sequence: CASSQDSRGTQYF.

The CDR3 is CASSLYRGIGEKLFF. The CDR3 region has the DNA TGCGCCAGCAGCTTATACAGGGGGATTGGTGAAAAACTGTTTTTT. The V gene is TRBV5-1, the J gene TRBJ1-4; 8 bases align to TRBD1. This CDR3 region has 15 residues. Germline V lookup: CDR1 SGHRS, CDR2 YFSETQ. With V trimmed by 2 bases and J by 7 bases, 7 bases remained unmatched.

This rearrangement joins TRBV2 to TRBJ2-1; D is uncertain. The CDR3 is 13 residues long. Germline assignment: CDR1 SNHLY and CDR2 FYNNEI. The V and J ends lost 2 bases and 8 bases respectively, with 10 bases between them. CDR3 in DNA: TGTGCCAGCAGTGAACTAGTCCTCGATGAGCAGTTCTTC. Protein sequence: CASSELVLDEQFF.

The genes are TRBV4-2 and TRBJ2-5; D is uncertain. Germline CDR1 and CDR2: LGHNA and YNFKEQ. V lost 1 base and J 2 bases, leaving 14 bases between the germline ends. The CDR3 runs 16 residues. CDR3 sequence (DNA): TGTGCCAGCAGCCAAGGCCAGAGTCGGGTTCAAGAGACCCAGTACTTC. It translates to CASSQGQSRVQETQYF.

The V gene is TRBV5-6, the J gene TRBJ2-1, with 13 bases that match TRBD2. The V segment lost 5 bases and the J segment 0 bases; nucleotides outside the gene matches: 11. The CDR3 length is 19 residues. Looked up from germline, CDR1 is SGHDT and CDR2 is YYEEEE. The CDR3 DNA reads TGTGCCAGCAGGGCCGGGACTAGCGGGGCCCTTAGCTCCTACAATGAGCAGTTCTTC. It specifies CASRAGTSGALSSYNEQFF.

This chain joins TRBV30 and TRBJ1-1; possibly TRBD1 for D (5 bases). V was cut by 1 base and J by 4 bases, with 16 bases left in between. CDR3 length: 15 residues. Germline V gene sequence: CDR1 GTSNPN, CDR2 SVGIG (reference sequence). This chain's CDR3 is CAWSAMWGRITEAFF. DNA of the CDR3: TGTGCCTGGAGTGCCATGTGGGGCCGGATCACTGAAGCTTTCTTT.

The DNA of the CDR3 is TGTGCCAGCAGGGGGTCGGGAACAGCTAACTATGGCTACACCTTC. Amino acids: CASRGSGTANYGYTF. The rearrangement joins TRBV27 to TRBJ1-2; D unresolved. Looked up from germline, CDR1 is MNHEY and CDR2 is SMNVEV (reference sequence). The CDR3 length is 15 residues. V was clipped by 6 bases and J by 0 bases, with 14 bases between them.